A single sample gave rise to the 28 T cell receptor beta chains below, sequenced in a study of shared clonotypes between healthy human individuals. Profiled with immunoSEQ multiplex PCR; TCRdb holds only in-frame clones, not every one. The sample comprises about 480,000 clones, roughly 78% of which are singletons, and around 13% rests with the top ten. Sequenced input: PBMCs. The receptors were sampled from a woman in her thirties or forties in good health. Some clones in this sample may be carry-over from other donors' samples.

This clone was detected a few times. This chain joins TRBV9 and TRBJ1-5, with D possibly being TRBD1 (5 bases). Looked up from germline, CDR1 is SGDLS and CDR2 is YYNGEE. CDR3 length equals 13 residues. The V and J ends lost 2 bases and 5 bases respectively, with 8 bases between them. CDR3 DNA: TGTGCCAGCAGCGTGGGGGTGGATCAGCCCCAGCATTTT. It translates to CASSVGVDQPQHF.

The V gene is TRBV6-6, the J gene TRBJ2-6; 7 positions agree with TRBD1. Germline V gene lookup returns CDR1 MNHNY and CDR2 SVGAGI (reference sequence). CDR3 length: 16 amino acids. V lost 6 bases and J lost 4; bases outside the gene matches: 9. The CDR3 coding sequence is TGTGCCAGCAGGTCCTATACAGGGGCCGGGGCCAACGTCCTGACTTTC. It yields the protein CASRSYTGAGANVLTF.

The rearrangement links TRBV29-1 to TRBJ1-5, with D uncertain. Between the trimmed V and J ends, which lost 5 bases and 0 bases, there was a span of 17 bases. From germline, CDR1 is SQVTM and CDR2 ANQGSEA. This CDR3 comprises 16 residues. The CDR3 bases are TGCAGCGTTATCCTGGTGGTCGGTGATAGCAATCAGCCCCAGCATTTT. It encodes CSVILVVGDSNQPQHF. The entire variable domain, with the rest obtained from reference TRBV29-1 and TRBJ1-5, is as follows: SAVISQKPSRDICQRGTSLTIQCQVDSQVTMMFWYRQQPGQSLTLIATANQGSEATYESGFVIDKFPISRPNLTFSTLTVSNMSPEDSSIYLCSVILVVGDSNQPQHFGDGTRLSIL.

J is TRBJ2-7 and V is TRBV27; 7 nucleotides align to TRBD2. The CDR3 runs 18 residues. V lost 7 bases to trimming and J lost 6 bases; unmatched junction nucleotides: 24. Germline CDR1 reads MNHEY; CDR2 reads SMNVEV (reference sequence). The CDR3 here is CASKKSGTGEGQTGEQYF. As DNA, the CDR3 is TGTGCCAGCAAAAAATCGGGTACGGGGGAGGGCCAAACAGGCGAGCAGTACTTC.

The chain combines TRBV15 with TRBJ2-1; 7 nucleotides line up with TRBD2. The CDR3 contains 18 residues. Germline V CDR1 and CDR2: LNHNV, YYDKDF (reference sequence). V was pared by 0 bases and J by 1 base, with 9 bases of the junction left unmatched. This chain's CDR3 is CATSREAKLALSYNEQFF. Here the CDR3 DNA reads TGTGCCACCAGCAGAGAGGCCAAACTAGCGCTTTCCTACAATGAGCAGTTCTTC.

The genes are TRBV2 and TRBJ2-3, with TRBD2 matching 12 bases. In germline, CDR1 is SNHLY, CDR2 FYNNEI. CDR3 length: 14 amino acids. V lost 4 bases to trimming and J lost 5 bases; unmatched junction nucleotides: 1. CDR3 DNA: TGTGCCAGCAGTGCGGGACTAGCGGGAGATACGCAGTATTTT. It codes for CASSAGLAGDTQYF.

The J gene is TRBJ1-5, the V gene TRBV27, with TRBD1 matching 12 bases. The CDR3 has 16 residues. Germline CDR1 is MNHEY and CDR2 is SMNVEV (reference sequence). The trim removed 4 bases at V and 7 bases at J, leaving 8 bases unmatched. CDR3: CASSSGTGGWGQPQHF. CDR3 DNA sequence: TGTGCCAGCAGTTCCGGGACAGGGGGCTGGGGGCAGCCCCAGCATTTT.

The chain combines TRBV4-2 with TRBJ2-3; TRBD2 matches 10 bases. The CDR3 sequence is 20 residues long. CDR1 is LGHNA and CDR2 is YNFKEQ in the germline V gene. Trimming removed 0 bases from V and 5 bases from J; junction bases left unmatched: 17. The CDR3 DNA sequence: TGTGCCAGCAGCCAAGAGGGACGTGTGGGGCTAGCGGGAGTCGTAGATACGCAGTATTTT. Residues: CASSQEGRVGLAGVVDTQYF.

Only one count was recorded for this clone. The rearrangement links TRBV27 to TRBJ2-5, with D unclear. Deletions cut 1 base from V and 1 base from J, with 10 bases between. Germline V gene lookup returns CDR1 MNHEY and CDR2 SMNVEV (reference sequence). This CDR3 spans 15 amino acids. The CDR3 reads CASSLFPIPQETQYF. The CDR3 nucleotides are TGTGCCAGCAGTTTATTCCCTATACCCCAAGAGACCCAGTACTTC.

This clone was counted only a few times. The chain has TRBV11-3 and TRBJ2-3; D is uncertain. The CDR3 totals 13 residues. Between the trimmed V and J ends, which lost 1 base and 10 bases, there was a span of 12 bases. Germline CDR1 and CDR2: SGHNT and YENEEA. This chain's CDR3 is CASSLGDDTAQYF. The CDR3 nucleotides are TGTGCCAGCAGCTTAGGAGACGATACGGCGCAGTATTTT.

The rearrangement uses TRBV28 and TRBJ1-2; 8 nucleotides line up with TRBD1. CDR3 length equals 16 residues. The V gene's germline CDR1 is MDHEN and CDR2 SYDVKM. With V trimmed by 4 bases and J by 3 bases, 10 bases remained unmatched. CDR3 nucleotides: TGTGCCAGCAGTTCCGAAAAGGCGACAGGGGACTATGGCTACACCTTC. This gives the protein CASSSEKATGDYGYTF.

V is TRBV5-6 and J is TRBJ2-1; 7 bases are shared with TRBD2. CDR1 is SGHDT, CDR2 YYEEEE, per germline. This CDR3 is 16 amino acids long. V was pared by 4 bases and J by 4 bases, with 11 bases of the junction left unmatched. The CDR3 sequence is CASSPTWSGAYNEQFF. CDR3 coding DNA: TGTGCCAGCAGCCCGACGTGGAGCGGGGCTTACAATGAGCAGTTCTTC.

This clone was seen more than once but under ten times. The chain links TRBV4-3 to TRBJ1-2; D remains ambiguous. V lost 0 bases, J lost 4 bases, and 12 bases lay in between. The CDR3 consists of 15 residues. Germline V lookup: CDR1 LGHNA, CDR2 YSLEER. CDR3 residues: CASSQDIGVGYGYTF. In DNA form, the CDR3 reads TGCGCCAGCAGCCAAGATATAGGCGTGGGCTATGGCTACACCTTC.

This clone has a single count. With a much larger clone just one base away, this may be a read error. Other DNA sequences in the same sample also yield this CDR3. This chain joins TRBV6-5 and TRBJ1-4; 7 nucleotides line up with TRBD1. The CDR3 totals 14 residues. Germline CDR1 and CDR2: MNHEY and SVGAGI. V shed 5 bases, J shed 4 bases, and the junction held 4 bases outside the gene matches. CDR3 sequence: CASSQGGRNEKLFF. The CDR3 DNA sequence: TGTGCCAGCAGTCAGGGGGGGCGTAATGAAAAACTGTTTTTT.

In its sample, this clone was seen a few times. The chain has TRBV7-9 and TRBJ2-3, with no clear D. Per germline, CDR1 SEHNR and CDR2 FQNEAQ (reference sequence). Trimming cost V 0 bases and J 5 bases, with 0 bases left between them. The CDR3 contains 11 residues. The CDR3 bases are TGTGCCAGCAGCTTAGCAGATACGCAGTATTTT. Its translation: CASSLADTQYF. Variable domain in full (rest from reference TRBV7-9 and TRBJ2-3): DTGVSQNPRHKITKRGQNVTFRCDPISEHNRLYWYRQTLGQGPEFLTYFQNEAQLEKSRLLSDRFSAERPKGSFSTLEIQRTEQGDSAMYLCASSLADTQYFGPGTRLTVL.

This chain uses TRBV7-9 with TRBJ2-1; unclear D gene. This CDR3 has 15 residues. V was shortened by 4 bases and J by 0 bases, with 10 bases between the two germline ends. CDR1 SEHNR and CDR2 FQNEAQ come from the germline V gene (reference sequence). CDR3 bases: TGTGCCAGCAGCTCCGCTTGGGGCTCCTACAATGAGCAGTTCTTC. It codes for CASSSAWGSYNEQFF.

The CDR3 spells CASSPRDTNTGELFF. For the CDR3, the DNA is TGCGCCAGCAGCCCCCGGGACACGAACACCGGGGAGCTGTTTTTT. V is TRBV5-1 and J is TRBJ2-2; a weak D match, TRBD1 (6 bases). This CDR3 spans 15 amino acids. Germline V lookup: CDR1 SGHRS, CDR2 YFSETQ. The germline V and J ends were trimmed by 4 bases and 0 bases, with 10 bases remaining between them.

A remark on this clone: This specimen includes other DNA sequences encoding the same CDR3. This chain joins TRBV29-1 and TRBJ2-3, with D possibly matching TRBD2 (6 bases). The CDR3 runs 14 residues. V dropped 2 bases and J dropped 0 bases, with 9 bases sitting between them. Per the germline V gene, CDR1 is SQVTM and CDR2 is ANQGSEA. The CDR3 spells CSVESGRSTDTQYF. The DNA of the CDR3 is TGCAGCGTTGAATCTGGGAGGAGCACAGATACGCAGTATTTT.

The V gene is TRBV18, the J gene TRBJ2-1; 7 bases agree with TRBD2. The J segment lost 6 bases and the V segment lost 6 bases, leaving 11 bases of the junction unmatched. CDR1 KGHSH and CDR2 LQKENI come from the germline V gene. The CDR3 has 15 residues. The CDR3 loop reads CASSHNGGSINEQFF. DNA for the CDR3: TGTGCCAGCTCCCACAATGGCGGGAGTATCAATGAGCAGTTCTTC.

The J gene is TRBJ1-1, the V gene TRBV6-5; maybe TRBD1 (5 bases). V lost 3 bases, J lost 5 bases, and 10 bases lay in between. CDR3 length: 13 amino acids. Germline V gene data show CDR1 as MNHEY and CDR2 as SVGAGI. CDR3 coding DNA: TGTGCCAGCAGTTATGTTCCAGGGACTGAAGCTTTCTTT. Protein product: CASSYVPGTEAFF.

The genes are TRBV27 and TRBJ2-2; a weak D match, TRBD2 (7 bases). CDR1 and CDR2 (germline): MNHEY, SMNVEV (reference sequence). The CDR3 contains 14 residues. Between the trimmed V and J ends, which lost 3 bases and 7 bases, there was a span of 12 bases. In DNA, the CDR3 is TGTGCCAGCAGTTTTCCCGGGGGGCACGGGGAGCTGTTTTTT. It specifies CASSFPGGHGELFF.

V and J are TRBV6-5 and TRBJ2-7; 13 nucleotides agree with TRBD2. The CDR3 is 15 residues long. Germline lookup yields CDR1 MNHEY and CDR2 SVGAGI. J gave up 6 bases and V 4 bases, and 6 bases lay outside the gene matches. The CDR3 protein is CASSSRLAGGREQYF. DNA of the CDR3: TGTGCCAGCAGTTCTAGACTAGCGGGAGGACGCGAGCAGTACTTC.

There are a few counts of this clone. The chain joins TRBV6-1 to TRBJ1-1; D is possibly TRBD1 (6 bases). V was trimmed by 6 bases and J by 0 bases, leaving 8 bases between them. CDR3 length: 13 amino acids. The germline gives CDR1 MNHNS, CDR2 SASEGT. In nucleotides, the CDR3 is TGTGCCAGCAGACAGGGAGTGAACACTGAAGCTTTCTTT. Translating gives CASRQGVNTEAFF.

This chain connects TRBV28 to TRBJ1-1, with a tentative D call TRBD1 (6 bases). Germline V gene data show CDR1 as MDHEN and CDR2 as SYDVKM. This CDR3 has 15 amino acids. V lost 3 bases to trimming and J lost 10 bases, with 21 bases between them. CDR3 nucleotide sequence: TGTGCCAGCAGTTTTATGCCGGGGGGGCGGCTGGGAGCTTTCTTT. Its protein product is CASSFMPGGRLGAFF.

The chain carries TRBV9 and TRBJ2-5, with TRBD2 matching 7 bases. Germline values: CDR1 SGDLS, CDR2 YYNGEE. Unmatched junction bases numbered 10, after V lost 0 bases and J lost 5 bases. The CDR3 runs 16 residues. As DNA, the CDR3 is TGTGCCAGCAGCGTAGGAACGGGACTAAGTGTCGAGACCCAGTACTTC. As protein: CASSVGTGLSVETQYF.

The CDR3 protein is CASTIGQQGANEQFF. The CDR3, as DNA: TGTGCCAGCACTATAGGGCAACAGGGGGCGAATGAGCAGTTCTTC. This chain uses TRBV19 with TRBJ2-1, with 9 bases fitting TRBD1. The trim removed 9 bases at V and 7 bases at J, leaving 13 bases unmatched. Per the germline V gene, CDR1 is LNHDA and CDR2 is SQIVND (reference sequence). The CDR3 is 15 amino acids. Together with reference TRBV19 and TRBJ2-1, the CDR3 gives the full variable domain: DGGITQSPKYLFRKEGQNVTLSCEQNLNHDAMYWYRQDPGQGLRLIYYSQIVNDFQKGDIAEGYSVSREKKESFPLTVTSAQKNPTAFYLCASTIGQQGANEQFFGPGTRLTVL.

This chain connects TRBV6-1 to TRBJ2-4; D is unclear. Trimming stripped 6 bases from V and 7 bases from J, with 13 bases between. CDR1 and CDR2 from the germline V gene are MNHNS and SASEGT. The length of the CDR3 is 13 residues. CDR3 sequence: CASSLLSGNIQYF. The DNA of the CDR3 is TGTGCCAGCAGCCTTCTATCCGGGAACATTCAGTACTTC.

The chain is built from TRBV19 and TRBJ2-7; D is unclear. There are 13 residues in the CDR3. Trimming took off 5 bases at V and 6 bases at J, with 14 bases between the two ends. Looked up from germline, CDR1 is LNHDA and CDR2 is SQIVND (reference sequence). CDR3 region: CASSSHTQGEQYF. The CDR3 region has the DNA TGTGCCAGTAGTTCACATACACAAGGCGAGCAGTACTTC. The full variable domain, its missing parts supplied by reference TRBV19 and TRBJ2-7, is DGGITQSPKYLFRKEGQNVTLSCEQNLNHDAMYWYRQDPGQGLRLIYYSQIVNDFQKGDIAEGYSVSREKKESFPLTVTSAQKNPTAFYLCASSSHTQGEQYFGPGTRLTVT.